This entry features one T cell receptor (beta chain) sequence. Generated by immunoSEQ multiplex PCR, the TCRdb table keeps only in-frame clones and is missing some. The sample carries about 20,000 clones, roughly 65% recorded once. The sample originates from a study of PD-1 blockade in classical Hodgkin lymphoma. Trimming removed 5 bases from V and 5 bases from J, with 15 bases in between. The CDR3 length is 14 residues. Germline assignment: CDR1 SGHVS and CDR2 FNYEAQ. Time point meaning: cycle 4 day 1 (C4D1), after less than 7 weeks of nivolumab. Every patient had relapsed following autologous stem cell transplantation, and cohorts differed in brentuximab vedotin exposure.

The chain joins TRBV7-6 to TRBJ2-5; TRBD2 might be the D (5 bases). The sequencing used peripheral blood mononuclear cells (PBMCs), collected before the fourth cycle of nivolumab. The sequence was collected from a human donor with classical Hodgkin lymphoma. DNA of the CDR3: TGTGCCAGCAGCGGAGGACCTAATGGGGAGACCCAGTACTTC. It codes for CASSGGPNGETQYF.